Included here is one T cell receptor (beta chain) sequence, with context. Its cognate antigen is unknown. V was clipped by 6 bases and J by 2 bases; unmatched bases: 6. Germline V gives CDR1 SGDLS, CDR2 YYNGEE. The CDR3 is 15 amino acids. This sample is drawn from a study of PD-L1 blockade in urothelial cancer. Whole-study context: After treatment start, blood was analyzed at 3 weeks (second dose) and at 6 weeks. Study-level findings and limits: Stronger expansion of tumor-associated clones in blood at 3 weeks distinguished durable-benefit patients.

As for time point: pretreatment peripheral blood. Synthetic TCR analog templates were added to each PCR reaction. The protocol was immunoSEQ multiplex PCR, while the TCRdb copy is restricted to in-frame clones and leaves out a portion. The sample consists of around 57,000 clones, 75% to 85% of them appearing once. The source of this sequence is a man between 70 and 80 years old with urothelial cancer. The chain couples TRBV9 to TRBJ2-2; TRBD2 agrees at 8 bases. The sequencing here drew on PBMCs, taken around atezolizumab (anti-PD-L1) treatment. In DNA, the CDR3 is TGTGCCAGCACGCCTAGCGGGCTAAACACCGGGGAGCTGTTTTTT. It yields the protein CASTPSGLNTGELFF. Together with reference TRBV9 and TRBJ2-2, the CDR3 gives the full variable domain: DSGVTQTPKHLITATGQRVTLRCSPRSGDLSVYWYQQSLDQGLQFLIQYYNGEERAKGNILERFSAQQFPDLHSELNLSSLELGDSALYFCASTPSGLNTGELFFGEGSRLTVL.